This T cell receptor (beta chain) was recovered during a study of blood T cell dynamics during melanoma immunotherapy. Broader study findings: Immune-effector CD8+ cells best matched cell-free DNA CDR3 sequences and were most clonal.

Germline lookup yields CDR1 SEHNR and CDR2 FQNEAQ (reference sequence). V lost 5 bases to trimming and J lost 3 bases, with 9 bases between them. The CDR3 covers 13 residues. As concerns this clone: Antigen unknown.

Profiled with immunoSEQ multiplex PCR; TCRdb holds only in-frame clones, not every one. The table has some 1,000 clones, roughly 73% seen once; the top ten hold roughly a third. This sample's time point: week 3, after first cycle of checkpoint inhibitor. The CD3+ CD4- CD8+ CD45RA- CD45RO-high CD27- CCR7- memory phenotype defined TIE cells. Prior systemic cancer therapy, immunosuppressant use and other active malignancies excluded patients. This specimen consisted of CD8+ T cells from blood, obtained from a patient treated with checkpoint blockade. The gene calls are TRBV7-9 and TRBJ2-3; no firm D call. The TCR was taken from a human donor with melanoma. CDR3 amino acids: CASSGKQTDTQYF. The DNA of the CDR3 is TGTGCCAGCAGCGGGAAGCAGACAGATACGCAGTATTTT.